This T cell receptor beta chain is from a study of T cell responses to AZD1222 COVID-19 vaccine. Whole-study results and caveats: Spike-specific TCR breadth and depth were elevated following two AZD1222 doses. The reported proportion of spike-specific TCRs targeting unmutated variant regions was nearly half. Possibly, clonal diversity was underestimated; donors were largely white British and included more females.

The CDR3 loop spans 15 amino acids. V was cut by 3 bases and J by 0 bases, with 11 bases left in between. Germline loops: CDR1 LNHDA, CDR2 SQIVND (reference sequence). Clones were sequenced by immunoSEQ multiplex PCR, and TCRdb holds only the in-frame ones, with some missing. The sample includes some 140,000 clones, more than 75% of them seen just once. About this clone itself: What it recognizes is unknown.

The source is an adult in good health. The chain carries TRBV19 and TRBJ1-2, with D possibly being TRBD1 (5 bases). This sample comprised peripheral blood, obtained on day 0 of AZD1222 vaccination. In DNA form, the CDR3 reads TGTGCCAGTAGTATTGGGGGTTTAGCTAACTATGGCTACACCTTC. Protein: CASSIGGLANYGYTF. Together with reference TRBV19 and TRBJ1-2, the CDR3 gives the full variable domain: DGGITQSPKYLFRKEGQNVTLSCEQNLNHDAMYWYRQDPGQGLRLIYYSQIVNDFQKGDIAEGYSVSREKKESFPLTVTSAQKNPTAFYLCASSIGGLANYGYTFGSGTRLTVV.